This T cell receptor beta chain was captured by sequencing in a study of molecular identifiers for immune sequencing clone quantification. Whole-study findings and limits: In a background of around 1 million naive cells, spiked Jurkat TCR RNA from one cell was reportedly detectable.

Germline V gives CDR1 SGHTA, CDR2 FQGTGA. CDR3 size: 15 residues. V lost 1 base and J 1 base, leaving 10 bases between the germline ends. Ten or more counts support this clonotype. Its antigen is undetermined. Generation of bulk TCR libraries relied on previously described methods and listed TCR primers. TCRdb reanalysed the PCR reads using MiXCR and keeps one entry per CDR3 protein. This table holds 60,000 to 70,000 distinct CDR3 sequences, around 19% found once. Input for naive CD8 libraries was about 18,000 to 1,100,000 sorted cells; the RNA fraction used was 10%, 30% or 50%. The authors sorted naive CD8 T cells as CD8+CD4-CCR7+CD45RA+.

The sequence came from a human donor in good health. Some libraries in this study had Jurkat cell RNA spiked in. V and J are TRBV7-3 and TRBJ1-1; D ambiguous. The specimen sequenced was naive CD8+ T cells from blood, with Jurkat cell RNA spiked in. The subset was: FACS-sorted CD8+CD4-CCR7+CD45RA+ naive T cells. This CDR3 reads CASSLIYAGNTEAFF. The CDR3 DNA sequence: TGTGCCAGCAGCTTAATCTATGCCGGGAACACTGAAGCTTTCTTT. The whole variable domain, remainder taken from reference TRBV7-3 and TRBJ1-1, is GAGVSQTPSNKVTEKGKYVELRCDPISGHTALYWYRQSLGQGPEFLIYFQGTGAADDSGLPNDRFFAVRPEGSVSTLKIQRTERGDSAVYLCASSLIYAGNTEAFFGQGTRLTVV.